These 22 T cell receptor beta chains share one sample of origin, sequenced in a study of cytomegalovirus exposure and HLA in healthy donors (dated by TCRdb to about 2017). Libraries came from the immunoSEQ multiplex PCR assay. A mixture of 60 forward primers for TCR Vbeta segments and 13 reverse primers for TCR Jbeta segments was used in the multiplex PCR. TCRdb provides this immuneACCESS table in a form limited to in-frame rearrangements. Some clones are lacking; in checked studies, under half of them reflect an unresolved V gene, and why the rest are absent is not known. For this sample there are around 220,000 clones; around 75% appear just once. Roughly 1.9% of the sample is held by the ten biggest clonotypes. Specimen: PBMCs. These receptors all stem from a young woman in good health and CMV-seronegative.

The chain employs TRBV6-5 and TRBJ2-4; 7 bases map to TRBD1. V was pared by 8 bases and J by 10 bases, with 5 bases of the junction left unmatched. The germline V gene has CDR1 MNHEY and CDR2 SVGAGI. The CDR3 loop spans 11 amino acids. DNA of the CDR3: TGTGCCAGCGGACAGGTCGGGATTCAGTACTTC. It yields the protein CASGQVGIQYF.

Points on this clone: Its ends do not fully match the called genes, so a read error is possible. The genes are TRBV11-3 and TRBJ1-1; D perhaps matches TRBD1 (6 bases). CDR1 and CDR2 (germline): SGHNT, YENEEA. The length of the CDR3 is 13 residues. CDR3 nucleotides: TGTGCCAGCAGCCTAATCAGGGGAACTGAAGCTTCCTTT. Protein: CASSLIRGTEASF.

CDR3: CAWSLPRGQGGIEKLFF. The DNA for the CDR3 is TGTGCCTGGAGTCTGCCCAGAGGACAGGGGGGAATTGAAAAACTGTTTTTT. This chain joins TRBV30 and TRBJ1-4, with 10 bases aligning to TRBD1. Germline values: CDR1 GTSNPN, CDR2 SVGIG (reference sequence). Germline trimming cut 2 bases from V and 7 bases from J; bases unmatched to any gene: 13. CDR3 length equals 17 residues.

The gene calls are TRBV7-9 and TRBJ1-1, with D maybe TRBD1 (6 bases). Germline CDR1 SEHNR, CDR2 FQNEAQ (reference sequence). V was trimmed by 5 bases and J by 1 base, leaving 14 bases between them. The CDR3 runs 15 residues. The DNA for the CDR3 is TGTGCCAGCAGCCGGTCGGACAGCCCGAACACTGAAGCTTTCTTT. Encoded protein: CASSRSDSPNTEAFF.

This clone was recorded a few times. This chain connects TRBV27 to TRBJ1-5, with D possibly TRBD1 on 6 matching bases. V was shortened by 6 bases and J by 6 bases, with 15 bases between the two germline ends. This CDR3 region has 14 residues. CDR1 is MNHEY and CDR2 is SMNVEV in the germline V gene (reference sequence). This CDR3 reads CASSYTGSGQPQHF. In nucleotides, the CDR3 is TGTGCCAGCAGCTACACAGGGTCGGGTCAGCCCCAGCATTTT.

CDR3 in amino acids: CASSDRESPSNTEAFF. In nucleotides, the CDR3 is TGTGCCAGCAGTGACAGGGAATCCCCATCGAACACTGAAGCTTTCTTT. The chain carries TRBV2 and TRBJ1-1; possibly TRBD1 for D (5 bases). Trimming pared 3 bases from V and 1 base from J, leaving 15 bases between. This CDR3 contains 16 residues. Looked up from germline, CDR1 is SNHLY and CDR2 is FYNNEI. The complete variable domain, with remaining parts taken from reference TRBV2 and TRBJ1-1, reads EPEVTQTPSHQVTQMGQEVILRCVPISNHLYFYWYRQILGQKVEFLVSFYNNEISEKSEIFDDQFSVERPDGSNFTLKIRSTKLEDSAMYFCASSDRESPSNTEAFFGQGTRLTVV.

This clone was observed a few times. The chain carries TRBV7-3 and TRBJ1-1; D unresolved. V lost 4 bases, J lost 4 bases, and 10 bases lay in between. The CDR3 has 13 amino acids. The V gene's germline CDR1 is SGHTA and CDR2 FQGTGA. The CDR3 loop is CASSYGEGTEAFF. DNA for the CDR3: TGTGCCAGCAGCTACGGGGAGGGCACTGAAGCTTTCTTT.

The rearrangement uses TRBV2 and TRBJ2-1; 7 positions match TRBD2. The CDR3 is 14 residues long. From germline, CDR1 is SNHLY and CDR2 FYNNEI. V lost 8 bases, J lost 8 bases, and 12 bases stayed unmatched. CDR3 DNA: TGTGCCAGCGGCTCTAGCGGATTATTTGATGAGCAGTTCTTC. This encodes CASGSSGLFDEQFF.

This clone appeared a few times. The V gene is TRBV5-1, the J gene TRBJ1-1; D perhaps matches TRBD1 (6 bases). The ends were cut back, 2 bases at V and 2 bases at J, with 13 bases in the middle. Germline loops: CDR1 SGHRS, CDR2 YFSETQ. This CDR3 spans 15 amino acids. This chain's CDR3 is CASSLPGQPNTEAFF. In nucleotides, the CDR3 is TGCGCCAGCAGCTTACCTGGACAGCCCAACACTGAAGCTTTCTTT.

The chain is built from TRBV5-1 and TRBJ1-3, with no clear D. The CDR3 is 15 residues long. V lost 3 bases and J 4 bases, leaving 14 bases between the germline ends. Germline assignment: CDR1 SGHRS and CDR2 YFSETQ. The CDR3 loop is CASSSNGDPGNTIYF. The DNA for the CDR3 is TGCGCCAGCAGCTCAAACGGGGATCCAGGAAACACCATATATTTT.

This chain links TRBV19 with TRBJ2-1, with D possibly matching TRBD1 (5 bases). This CDR3 spans 12 amino acids. Germline V gene data show CDR1 as LNHDA and CDR2 as SQIVND (reference sequence). V lost 6 bases, J lost 10 bases, and 13 bases lay in between. The CDR3 spells CASSSMGLEQFF. DNA of the CDR3: TGTGCCAGTAGCTCTATGGGGCTGGAGCAGTTCTTC. The variable domain in full, with the rest retrieved from reference TRBV19 and TRBJ2-1, is DGGITQSPKYLFRKEGQNVTLSCEQNLNHDAMYWYRQDPGQGLRLIYYSQIVNDFQKGDIAEGYSVSREKKESFPLTVTSAQKNPTAFYLCASSSMGLEQFFGPGTRLTVL.

About this clone: A junction boundary mismatches the germline segment, possibly from a read error. The chain joins TRBV4-1 to TRBJ2-2; D is perhaps TRBD2 (7 bases). Germline CDR1 is MGHRA and CDR2 is YSYEKL. This CDR3 spans 18 amino acids. The CDR3 coding sequence is TGCGCCATCAGCCAAGACTTAGCCTTGGGGGGGCACACCGGGGAGCTGTTTTTT. This gives the protein CAISQDLALGGHTGELFF.

CDR3 amino acids: CASSYSGPPDTEAFF. CDR3 bases: TGTGCCAGCAGTTACTCGGGGCCGCCTGACACTGAAGCTTTCTTT. This chain links TRBV6-6 with TRBJ1-1, with D possibly TRBD1 on 5 matching bases. The V gene lost 0 bases and the J gene lost 3 bases, with 11 bases spanning the gap. CDR1 is MNHNY, CDR2 SVGAGI, per germline (reference sequence). The CDR3 has 15 residues.

V usage is TRBV30 and J usage is TRBJ1-2; a weak D match, TRBD1 (5 bases). The CDR3 has 12 amino acids. Trimming took 4 bases from V and 10 from J, leaving 16 bases between them. The germline V gene has CDR1 GTSNPN and CDR2 SVGIG (reference sequence). CDR3 DNA sequence: TGTGCCTGGAAGGGCAGGGAAGTGGACTACACCTTC. Translated: CAWKGREVDYTF. Drawing the rest from reference TRBV30 and TRBJ1-2, the complete variable domain is SQTIHQWPATLVQPVGSPLSLECTVEGTSNPNLYWYRQAAGRGLQLLFYSVGIGQISSEVPQNLSASRPQDRQFILSSKKLLLSDSGFYLCAWKGREVDYTFGSGTRLTVV.

A note on this clone: Mismatch with germline at one junction end may stem from a read error. The chain has TRBV7-8 and TRBJ2-7; 9 nucleotides agree with TRBD2. The V gene's germline CDR1 is SGHVS and CDR2 FQNEAQ. The CDR3 covers 18 residues. Here the CDR3 DNA reads TGTGCCATCAGCCCTACATTTTTGGCTAGCGGGAACTCCTACGAGCAGTACTTC. The encoded protein is CAISPTFLASGNSYEQYF.

The rearrangement joins TRBV5-4 to TRBJ2-2; 10 bases agree with TRBD2. In germline, CDR1 is SGHNT, CDR2 YYREEE (reference sequence). The CDR3 spans 17 residues. The V and J ends lost 1 base and 4 bases, in that order; junction bases with no gene match: 7. CDR3 amino acids: CASSLFGLAEGTGELFF. CDR3 nucleotides: TGTGCCAGCAGCTTGTTCGGACTAGCGGAGGGCACCGGGGAGCTGTTTTTT. Supplemented by reference TRBV5-4 and TRBJ2-2, the full variable domain reads ETGVTQSPTHLIKTRGQQVTLRCSSQSGHNTVSWYQQALGQGPQFIFQYYREEENGRGNFPPRFSGLQFPNYSSELNVNALELDDSALYLCASSLFGLAEGTGELFFGEGSRLTVL.

The chain couples TRBV5-1 to TRBJ2-3, with 10 bases matching TRBD2. Trimming removed 3 bases from V and 6 bases from J; junction bases left unmatched: 4. The germline V gene encodes CDR1 SGHRS and CDR2 YFSETQ. This CDR3 spans 14 amino acids. CDR3 sequence (DNA): TGCGCCAGCAGCTACTCTAGCGGGAGCGATACGCAGTATTTT. Protein product: CASSYSSGSDTQYF. Full variable domain (rest looked up from reference TRBV5-1 and TRBJ2-3): KAGVTQTPRYLIKTRGQQVTLSCSPISGHRSVSWYQQTPGQGLQFLFEYFSETQRNKGNFPGRFSGRQFSNSRSEMNVSTLELGDSALYLCASSYSSGSDTQYFGPGTRLTVL.

The chain combines TRBV19 with TRBJ2-4; 14 positions match TRBD2. V was clipped by 7 bases and J by 16 bases; unmatched bases: 12. CDR3 length equals 14 residues. Looked up from germline, CDR1 is LNHDA and CDR2 is SQIVND (reference sequence). In DNA, the CDR3 is TGTGCCAGTACCTCTCCGGGACTAGCGGGAGAATCATACTTC. Translated, it gives CASTSPGLAGESYF. Full variable domain (missing parts from reference TRBV19 and TRBJ2-4): DGGITQSPKYLFRKEGQNVTLSCEQNLNHDAMYWYRQDPGQGLRLIYYSQIVNDFQKGDIAEGYSVSREKKESFPLTVTSAQKNPTAFYLCASTSPGLAGESYFGAGTRLSVL.

This sequence joins TRBV10-3 and TRBJ1-6; D gene ambiguous. This CDR3 comprises 14 residues. Germline CDR1 is ENHRY and CDR2 is SYGVKD. V was trimmed by 0 bases and J by 10 bases, leaving 10 bases between them. The CDR3 loop reads CAISESPGNSPLHF. Here the CDR3 DNA reads TGTGCCATCAGTGAGTCGCCGGGTAACTCACCCCTCCACTTT.

This clone was seen once. The V call is TRBV4-1, the J call TRBJ2-5; 11 bases match TRBD2. Trimming cost V 4 bases and J 1 base; bases outside gene matches: 17. Looked up from germline, CDR1 is MGHRA and CDR2 is YSYEKL. CDR3 length equals 20 residues. CDR3 coding DNA: TGCGCCAGCAGCCTAGTCCCTGGACTAGCGGGCGCGGAACTCCAAGAGACCCAGTACTTC. This codes for CASSLVPGLAGAELQETQYF.

This clone has just a few counts. The chain links TRBV4-2 to TRBJ2-3; possible D gene TRBD1, 6 bases. V was shortened by 0 bases and J by 1 base, with 8 bases between the two germline ends. The CDR3 consists of 15 residues. Germline CDR1 and CDR2: LGHNA and YNFKEQ. The CDR3 DNA sequence: TGTGCCAGCAGCCAAGAGGACAGTGGCACAGATACGCAGTATTTT. It yields the protein CASSQEDSGTDTQYF.

The chain combines TRBV5-6 with TRBJ2-2, with 8 positions matching TRBD2. V shed 3 bases and J 3 bases; nucleotides not matched to a gene: 7. The CDR3 covers 16 residues. The germline CDR1 and CDR2 sequences are SGHDT and YYEEEE. CDR3 residues: CASSSGTSYDTGELFF. The CDR3 nucleotides are TGTGCCAGCAGCTCAGGGACTAGTTATGACACCGGGGAGCTGTTTTTT.